This T cell receptor beta chain was profiled in a study of T cell repertoires in cytomegalovirus infection. Study-level information: The public TCR beta signatures pointed to both CMV infection and matching HLA type. General study results and limits: The ex vivo response was dominated by HLA-C-restricted CMV-specific TCR beta clonotypes. Cumulative frequency (of public TCR beta family members) identified carriers of CMV plus the relevant HLA.

With 0 bases removed from V and 11 bases from J, the gap between germline ends came to 17 bases. The CDR3 loop spans 15 amino acids. Looked up from germline, CDR1 is SGHKS and CDR2 is YYEKEE (reference sequence). Regarding this clonotype: Its cognate antigen is unknown.

TCRdb used MiXCR to reprocess the reads, holding one entry per CDR3 protein. In the table there are roughly 230,000 distinct CDR3 sequences, about 15% of which are singletons. The sample taken for sequencing was CD8+ T cells from PBMCs. The TCR was taken from a human donor in good health (CMV status not recorded). Some clones in this sample may be carry-over from other donors' samples. The J gene is TRBJ1-4, the V gene TRBV5-5; D gene uncertain. CDR3 bases: TGTGCCAGCAGCTTGGGAGTTGCAGGTATTAGGAAACTGTTTTTT. It encodes CASSLGVAGIRKLFF.